These 26 T cell receptor beta chains share one sample of origin, sequenced in a study of T-cell reconstitution after alpha-beta-depleted transplantation in children. Researchers prepared the TCRbeta library using unique molecular identifiers, the study reports. TCRdb ran MiXCR on the PCR reads and lists one entry per CDR3 protein. This sample has about 580,000 distinct CDR3 sequences, with 23% found just once. Sequencing was performed on PBMCs, mostly from graft donor cells, taken 360 days after TCRalphabeta/CD19-depleted stem cell transplant. All receptors derive from a boy less than two years old who had a stem cell transplant for acute myeloid leukemia, so the T cells may come from the graft donor.

The sample holds a few counts of this clonotype. The CDR3 protein is CASSQTGEETQYF. In DNA form, the CDR3 reads TGTGCCAGCAGCCAAACGGGGGAAGAGACCCAGTACTTC. This chain uses TRBV7-3 with TRBJ2-5; possible D gene TRBD2, 6 bases. This CDR3 spans 13 amino acids. The V and J ends lost 5 bases and 3 bases respectively, with 10 bases between them. Germline values: CDR1 SGHTA, CDR2 FQGTGA.

This chain connects TRBV2 to TRBJ1-1, with D possibly being TRBD1 (5 bases). This CDR3 region has 11 residues. Between the trimmed V and J ends, which lost 8 bases and 4 bases, there was a span of 8 bases. Germline V gives CDR1 SNHLY, CDR2 FYNNEI. The CDR3 is CASGGSTEAFF. The CDR3 DNA reads as TGTGCCAGCGGGGGATCCACTGAAGCTTTCTTT.

This clonotype appeared a few times. This chain connects TRBV6-1 to TRBJ2-7; 7 bases map to TRBD1. J was trimmed by 7 bases and V by 5 bases; bases with no gene match: 11. This CDR3 is 14 amino acids long. CDR1 and CDR2 from the germline V gene are MNHNS and SASEGT. The CDR3 here is CASSPGQSVVEQYF. The CDR3 DNA is TGTGCCAGCAGTCCGGGACAGTCCGTAGTTGAGCAGTACTTC.

This clonotype showed up many times. The V call is TRBV10-3, the J call TRBJ1-1, with TRBD1 as a possible D gene (6 bases). V shed 3 bases and J shed 5 bases, with 13 bases lying between them. The CDR3 covers 14 residues. The germline CDR1 and CDR2 sequences are ENHRY and SYGVKD. The CDR3 loop reads CAISEVGGATEAFF. CDR3 coding DNA: TGTGCCATCAGTGAAGTGGGGGGGGCAACTGAAGCTTTCTTT.

The sample holds one count of this clonotype. One end of the junction does not line up with germline, which may come from a read error. The rearrangement uses TRBV6-2 or TRBV6-3 and TRBJ2-1, with D possibly being TRBD1 (6 bases). CDR1 is MNHEY and CDR2 is SVGEGT in the germline V gene. This CDR3 spans 15 amino acids. CDR3 coding DNA: TGTGCCAGCAGTCACTCCGGGACACAGTACAATGAGCAGTTCTTC. Its translation is CASSHSGTQYNEQFF.

V is TRBV7-3 and J is TRBJ2-7; D may be TRBD1 or TRBD2 (5 bases each). The V end was cut by 2 bases, the J end by 4 bases, with 9 bases between. This CDR3 is 13 amino acids long. The V gene's germline CDR1 is SGHTA and CDR2 FQGTGA. CDR3 DNA: TGTGCCAGCAGCTTACAGAGGGGTTACGAGCAGTACTTC. Translated, it gives CASSLQRGYEQYF.

The genes are TRBV6-1 and TRBJ2-3; D remains ambiguous. The CDR3 sequence is 14 residues long. V was trimmed by 0 bases and J by 2 bases, leaving 6 bases between them. Germline V gene lookup returns CDR1 MNHNS and CDR2 SASEGT. This chain's CDR3 is CASSEAGSTDTQYF. CDR3 in DNA: TGTGCCAGCAGTGAAGCGGGTTCCACAGATACGCAGTATTTT.

The chain links TRBV4-3 to TRBJ2-1; D is perhaps TRBD1 (5 bases). V lost 0 bases and J lost 3, with 9 bases in between. The CDR3 covers 15 residues. CDR1 and CDR2 from the germline V gene are LGHNA and YSLEER. This CDR3 reads CASSQDRAHYNEQFF. The DNA for the CDR3 is TGCGCCAGCAGCCAAGACAGGGCCCACTACAATGAGCAGTTCTTC.

In this sample, this clonotype turned up a few times. V and J are TRBV20-1 and TRBJ2-5, with a weak D call TRBD1 (5 bases). Trimming removed 3 bases at V and 0 bases at J, with 14 bases between. The CDR3 is made up of 15 amino acids. The germline gives CDR1 DFQATT, CDR2 SNEGSKA (reference sequence). For the CDR3, the DNA is TGCAGTGCTAGCCGAGGCGCAGGGAACCAAGAGACCCAGTACTTC. The encoded protein is CSASRGAGNQETQYF.

This clonotype was seen only a few times. The chain joins TRBV20-1 to TRBJ2-7; 7 bases map to TRBD2. CDR1 and CDR2 (germline): DFQATT, SNEGSKA (reference sequence). Trimming took 5 bases from V and 6 from J; bases not matched to a gene: 7. The CDR3 length is 12 residues. This CDR3 reads CSAQEASGEQYF. In DNA form, the CDR3 reads TGCAGTGCTCAAGAGGCTAGCGGCGAGCAGTACTTC.

This clonotype was observed a handful of times. The rearrangement joins TRBV7-9 to TRBJ2-7, with 8 bases that match TRBD1. V lost 5 bases, J lost 1 base, and 7 bases stayed unmatched. The germline V gene encodes CDR1 SEHNR and CDR2 FQNEAQ (reference sequence). The CDR3 covers 15 residues. The CDR3 sequence is CASSPGTGISYEQYV. CDR3 coding DNA: TGTGCCAGCAGCCCTGGGACAGGAATATCCTACGAGCAGTACGTC.

V and J are TRBV7-3 and TRBJ2-1, with a tentative D call TRBD2 (5 bases). Germline assignment: CDR1 SGHTA and CDR2 FQGTGA. The length of the CDR3 is 16 residues. V lost 2 bases and J 1 base, leaving 12 bases between the germline ends. The CDR3 DNA reads as TGTGCCAGCAGCTTACGGGATCCTGCTTCCTACAATGAGCAGTTCTTC. Its translation is CASSLRDPASYNEQFF.

The chain joins TRBV6-2 or TRBV6-3 to TRBJ1-5, with 8 bases identical to TRBD1. V gave up 2 bases and J gave up 5 bases; unmatched junction bases: 2. Germline CDR1 and CDR2: MNHEY and SVGEGT. The CDR3 spans 14 residues. CDR3 nucleotides: TGTGCCAGCAGTTACACAGGGGGGTATCAGCCCCAGCATTTT. Its translation is CASSYTGGYQPQHF.

This chain uses TRBV3-1 with TRBJ2-7; the match to TRBD1 covers 10 bases. Germline CDR1 and CDR2: LGHDT and YNNKEL (reference sequence). The ends lost 4 bases at V and 5 bases at J; junction bases unmatched: 8. The CDR3 sequence is 15 residues long. The chain's CDR3 is CASSRRQGANDEQYF. CDR3 nucleotide sequence: TGTGCCAGCAGCCGCCGACAGGGGGCTAATGACGAGCAGTACTTC.

The CDR3 loop is CASSRTTQTGRGEQYV. CDR3 nucleotide sequence: TGTGCCAGCAGCCGGACCACACAGACAGGGAGGGGGGAGCAGTACGTC. V usage is TRBV6-1 and J usage is TRBJ2-7; D possibly uses TRBD1 or TRBD2 (7 bases each). CDR1 and CDR2 (germline): MNHNS, SASEGT. The CDR3 length is 16 residues. V was shortened by 6 bases and J by 7 bases, with 25 bases between the two germline ends.

This clonotype came up a few times. Written as DNA, the CDR3 is TGTGCCAGCAGCTTACCGGGACAGGGGAACTATGGCTACACCTTC. Its translation is CASSLPGQGNYGYTF. The chain carries TRBV13 and TRBJ1-2, with TRBD1 identical over 10 bases. This CDR3 region has 15 residues. Trimming removed 2 bases from V and 2 bases from J; junction bases left unmatched: 2. The germline CDR1 and CDR2 sequences are PRHDT and FYEKMQ (reference sequence).

Of note for this clonotype: A much larger clone sits a single nucleotide away, making a read error possible. The chain recombines TRBV5-1 with TRBJ2-5, with 8 bases identical to TRBD2. The CDR3 has 17 amino acids. CDR1 and CDR2 from the germline V gene are SGHRS and YFSETQ. CDR3 sequence (DNA): TGCGCCAGCAGCTTTCAAGCGGGGGCCACATCCAAAGAGGCCCAGTACTTC. Its protein product is CASSFQAGATSKEAQYF. The full variable domain, rest sourced from reference TRBV5-1 and TRBJ2-5, is KAGVTQTPRYLIKTRGQQVTLSCSPISGHRSVSWYQQTPGQGLQFLFEYFSETQRNKGNFPGRFSGRQFSNSRSEMNVSTLELGDSALYLCASSFQAGATSKEAQYFGPGTRLLVL.

The rearrangement uses TRBV15 and TRBJ2-7; tentative D call: TRBD1 (5 bases). Germline loops: CDR1 LNHNV, CDR2 YYDKDF (reference sequence). The CDR3 length is 12 residues. V was clipped by 1 base and J by 7 bases, with 8 bases between them. The CDR3 region is CATSRARTEQYF. The CDR3 DNA sequence: TGTGCCACCAGCAGAGCCCGGACAGAGCAGTACTTC. The whole variable domain, remainder taken from reference TRBV15 and TRBJ2-7, is DAMVIQNPRYQVTQFGKPVTLSCSQTLNHNVMYWYQQKSSQAPKLLFHYYDKDFNNEADTPDNFQSRRPNTSFCFLDIRSPGLGDTAMYLCATSRARTEQYFGPGTRLTVT.

This clonotype came up once. The chain links TRBV15 to TRBJ1-1; unclear D gene. V lost 3 bases to trimming and J lost 0 bases, with 8 bases between them. The CDR3 length is 14 residues. The germline V gene encodes CDR1 LNHNV and CDR2 YYDKDF (reference sequence). DNA of the CDR3: TGTGCCACCAGCAGTTTCAGGTTGAACACTGAAGCTTTCTTT. Translating it yields CATSSFRLNTEAFF.

This clonotype was counted at least ten times. The chain carries TRBV4-3 and TRBJ2-2; tentatively, D is TRBD2 (6 bases). V was shortened by 2 bases and J by 4 bases, with 8 bases between the two germline ends. Germline V gene sequence: CDR1 LGHNA, CDR2 YSLEER. CDR3 length: 14 residues. CDR3: CASSQPTSTGELFF. The CDR3 nucleotides read TGCGCCAGCAGCCAACCGACTAGCACCGGGGAGCTGTTTTTT.

The chain has TRBV6-2 or TRBV6-3 and TRBJ2-3, with D possibly being TRBD1 (6 bases). The CDR3 covers 15 residues. Trimming took 2 bases from V and 1 from J, leaving 10 bases between them. CDR1 and CDR2 (germline): MNHEY, SVGEGT. For the CDR3, the DNA is TGTGCCAGCAGTTACCAGGGGTTGGGCACAGATACGCAGTATTTT. This codes for CASSYQGLGTDTQYF.

The table lists this clonotype with many counts. The chain couples TRBV25-1 to TRBJ1-2; TRBD1 aligns across 9 bases. The CDR3 is 14 amino acids. Germline lookup yields CDR1 MGHDK and CDR2 SYGVNS. The V and J ends lost 4 bases and 5 bases, in that order; junction bases with no gene match: 5. The CDR3 reads CASSATGGSYGYTF. The CDR3 coding sequence is TGTGCCAGCAGTGCCACAGGGGGCTCTTATGGCTACACCTTC.

The V gene is TRBV5-1, the J gene TRBJ2-1; TRBD1 matches 8 bases. Trimming took 4 bases from V and 7 from J; bases not matched to a gene: 7. This CDR3 has 14 amino acids. The germline V gene has CDR1 SGHRS and CDR2 YFSETQ. This CDR3 reads CASSRGTGSNEQFF. CDR3 nucleotides: TGCGCCAGCAGCCGGGGGACAGGTTCGAATGAGCAGTTCTTC.

This chain links TRBV6-5 with TRBJ1-1, with unresolved D. The length of the CDR3 is 14 residues. V dropped 4 bases and J dropped 1 base, with 10 bases sitting between them. Looked up from germline, CDR1 is MNHEY and CDR2 is SVGAGI. The CDR3 is CASSFGRGNTEAFF. CDR3 coding DNA: TGTGCCAGCAGTTTCGGTCGTGGGAACACTGAAGCTTTCTTT.

The chain's CDR3 is CASSRGGRNTGELFF. In DNA, the CDR3 is TGTGCCAGCAGTCGGGGTGGGAGGAACACCGGGGAGCTGTTTTTT. The rearrangement uses TRBV12-3 or TRBV12-4 and TRBJ2-2; possible D gene TRBD2, 5 bases. V was trimmed by 5 bases and J by 1 base, leaving 11 bases between them. This CDR3 has 15 residues.

Concerning this clonotype itself: One end of the junction does not line up with germline, which may come from a read error. This CDR3 reads CASSLGLAGTDRQYF. The CDR3 coding sequence is TGTGCCAGCAGCTTAGGTCTAGCGGGCACAGATAGGCAGTATTTT. The chain employs TRBV7-2 and TRBJ2-3; 8 nucleotides line up with TRBD2. Germline V gene sequence: CDR1 SGHTA, CDR2 FQGNSA. The CDR3 is made up of 15 amino acids.